The next 15 T cell receptor beta chains were all read from a single sample in a study of blood T cell repertoires in COVID-19. The method was immunoSEQ multiplex PCR; TCRdb's version includes in-frame clones alone and lacks a portion of them. Of about 260,000 clones listed, more than 75% are singletons. Sequenced material: PBMCs or T cells enriched from blood (not recorded which). The receptors shown here come from a woman between 50 and 59 years old who had recovered from COVID-19.

This clone showed up just a few times. The V call is TRBV9, the J call TRBJ2-1, with TRBD2 identical over 9 bases. Germline assignment: CDR1 SGDLS and CDR2 YYNGEE. The CDR3 length is 15 residues. V shed 4 bases and J 7 bases; nucleotides not matched to a gene: 9. The CDR3 nucleotides are TGTGCCAGCAGCTTTCGAGCGGGAGGTGCTAATGAGCAGTTCTTC. Its translation is CASSFRAGGANEQFF.

The chain joins TRBV6-5 to TRBJ1-2; 9 positions match TRBD1. The germline V gene encodes CDR1 MNHEY and CDR2 SVGAGI. CDR3 length: 15 amino acids. The junction had 8 bases not matched to a gene; V was cut back by 2 bases and J by 7 bases. CDR3 bases: TGTGCCAGCAGTTACACCAGACAGGGGGGAGGTGGCTACACCTTC. Encoded protein: CASSYTRQGGGGYTF.

The chain is built from TRBV28 and TRBJ1-1; 7 positions agree with TRBD1. Trimming took 6 bases from V and 8 from J; bases not matched to a gene: 9. This CDR3 comprises 13 residues. Germline V CDR1 and CDR2: MDHEN, SYDVKM. The CDR3 DNA follows: TGTGCCAGCAGGCGAAGGAGGGGGCGGGAAGCTTTCTTT. Translating gives CASRRRRGREAFF.

This chain joins TRBV28 and TRBJ1-2; D is ambiguous. The CDR3 contains 14 residues. The V end lost 7 bases, the J end lost 2 bases, and 14 bases lay between the germline ends. Germline CDR1 reads MDHEN; CDR2 reads SYDVKM. Here the CDR3 reads CASKDSRTNYGYTF. The CDR3, as DNA: TGTGCCAGCAAAGATTCGAGAACCAACTATGGCTACACCTTC.

The chain carries TRBV5-6 and TRBJ1-6, with 7 bases aligning to TRBD1. The CDR3 length is 15 residues. Trimming took 4 bases from V and 7 from J; bases not matched to a gene: 8. Germline loops: CDR1 SGHDT, CDR2 YYEEEE. The CDR3 DNA reads as TGTGCCAGCAGCCCCCTCGACAGGGAGAATTCACCCCTCCACTTT. This gives the protein CASSPLDRENSPLHF.

The DNA for the CDR3 is TGTGCCAGAAGCTCCCGGGACAGGTTTTGGAGCAATCAGCCCCAGCATTTT. It yields the protein CARSSRDRFWSNQPQHF. V gene TRBV5-3 combines with J gene TRBJ1-5; 8 bases align to TRBD1. TRBV5-3 is an ORF; its function is uncertain. The CDR3 is made up of 17 amino acids. V gave up 3 bases and J gave up 1 base; unmatched junction bases: 9.

The chain recombines TRBV29-1 with TRBJ1-2; TRBD1 agrees at 9 bases. Germline V lookup: CDR1 SQVTM, CDR2 ANQGSEA. V trimming: 8 bases; J trimming: 3 bases; junction bases outside the gene matches: 7. The CDR3 runs to 13 residues. As DNA, the CDR3 is TGCAGCTTCCGGACAGGGGATGACTATGGCTACACCTTC. It specifies CSFRTGDDYGYTF. Supplemented by reference TRBV29-1 and TRBJ1-2, the full variable domain reads SAVISQKPSRDICQRGTSLTIQCQVDSQVTMMFWYRQQPGQSLTLIATANQGSEATYESGFVIDKFPISRPNLTFSTLTVSNMSPEDSSIYLCSFRTGDDYGYTFGSGTRLTVV.

This clone was recorded a few times. This sequence joins TRBV19 and TRBJ2-1; possibly TRBD2 for D (6 bases). The CDR3 contains 15 residues. Per the germline V gene, CDR1 is LNHDA and CDR2 is SQIVND (reference sequence). V lost 5 bases, J lost 3 bases, and 14 bases lay in between. In DNA, the CDR3 is TGTGCCAGTAGTCGTAGCGGCGCTTTCTACAATGAGCAGTTCTTC. Translation: CASSRSGAFYNEQFF.

The chain uses TRBV19 and TRBJ2-7; D ambiguous. V lost 5 bases to trimming and J lost 1 base, with 9 bases between them. The CDR3 runs to 13 residues. Per the germline V gene, CDR1 is LNHDA and CDR2 is SQIVND (reference sequence). The CDR3 reads CASSYSPSYEQYF. CDR3 nucleotide sequence: TGTGCCAGTAGTTACAGCCCTTCCTACGAGCAGTACTTC.

The chain employs TRBV7-9 and TRBJ2-1, with D possibly being TRBD2 (5 bases). The CDR3 loop spans 14 amino acids. Trimming removed 3 bases at V and 8 bases at J, with 14 bases between. Germline V gene lookup returns CDR1 SEHNR and CDR2 FQNEAQ (reference sequence). Written as DNA, the CDR3 is TGTGCCAGCAGCTTGCCTCCGGGATTATATGAGCAGTTCTTC. Encoded protein: CASSLPPGLYEQFF. The complete variable domain, with remaining parts taken from reference TRBV7-9 and TRBJ2-1, reads DTGVSQNPRHKITKRGQNVTFRCDPISEHNRLYWYRQTLGQGPEFLTYFQNEAQLEKSRLLSDRFSAERPKGSFSTLEIQRTEQGDSAMYLCASSLPPGLYEQFFGPGTRLTVL.

The J gene is TRBJ2-7, the V gene TRBV27, with TRBD2 matching over 11 bases. Germline V lookup: CDR1 MNHEY, CDR2 SMNVEV (reference sequence). With V trimmed by 2 bases and J by 6 bases, 3 bases remained unmatched. The CDR3 consists of 14 residues. CDR3 loop: CASSLPGLAGEQYF. For the CDR3, the DNA is TGTGCCAGCAGTTTACCCGGACTAGCGGGCGAGCAGTACTTC.

V is TRBV27 and J is TRBJ1-5, with D maybe TRBD1 (5 bases). Trimming cost V 6 bases and J 6 bases, with 15 bases left between them. This CDR3 spans 14 amino acids. Germline V gene sequence: CDR1 MNHEY, CDR2 SMNVEV (reference sequence). CDR3 loop: CASRGLTGLQPQHF. As DNA, the CDR3 is TGTGCCAGCAGGGGATTAACAGGTCTTCAGCCCCAGCATTTT.

The chain joins TRBV6-2 or TRBV6-3 to TRBJ1-5; D perhaps matches TRBD1 (6 bases). Trimming left V 6 bases short and J 1 base short, with 16 bases between. Looked up from germline, CDR1 is MNHEY and CDR2 is SVGEGT. This CDR3 comprises 16 residues. CDR3 loop: CASSEAGARSNQPQHF. In nucleotides, the CDR3 is TGTGCCAGCAGCGAGGCGGGGGCGCGGAGCAATCAGCCCCAGCATTTT.

The CDR3 sequence: CASAREGVVGYTF. The CDR3 DNA sequence: TGTGCTAGTGCTAGAGAGGGGGTCGTTGGCTACACCTTC. The V gene is TRBV12-5, the J gene TRBJ1-2, with a possible D match to TRBD1 (6 bases). The germline gives CDR1 LGHNT, CDR2 FRNRAP. The CDR3 runs to 13 residues. Trimming cost V 7 bases and J 7 bases, with 16 bases left between them.

The rearrangement uses TRBV9 and TRBJ2-2; TRBD2 might be the D (5 bases). CDR1 is SGDLS and CDR2 is YYNGEE in the germline V gene. The V end lost 0 bases, the J end lost 4 bases, and 13 bases lay between the germline ends. The CDR3 sequence is 16 residues long. CDR3 sequence reads: CASSVVVGGSTGELFF. As DNA, the CDR3 is TGTGCCAGCAGCGTAGTGGTTGGAGGATCCACCGGGGAGCTGTTTTTT.